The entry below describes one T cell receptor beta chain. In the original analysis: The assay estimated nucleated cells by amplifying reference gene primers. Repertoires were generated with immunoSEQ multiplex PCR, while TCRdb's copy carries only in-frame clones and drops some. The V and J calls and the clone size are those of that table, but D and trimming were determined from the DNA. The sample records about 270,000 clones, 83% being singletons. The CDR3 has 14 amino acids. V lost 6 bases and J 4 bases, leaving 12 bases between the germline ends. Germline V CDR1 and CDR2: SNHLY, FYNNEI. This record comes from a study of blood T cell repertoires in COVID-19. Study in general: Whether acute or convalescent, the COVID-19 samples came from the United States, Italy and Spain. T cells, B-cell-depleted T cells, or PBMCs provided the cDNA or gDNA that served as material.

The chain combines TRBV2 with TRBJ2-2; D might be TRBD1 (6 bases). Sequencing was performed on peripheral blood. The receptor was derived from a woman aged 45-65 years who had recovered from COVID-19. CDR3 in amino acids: CASRLQGSTGELFF. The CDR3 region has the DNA TGTGCCAGCAGATTACAGGGATCCACCGGGGAGCTGTTTTTT.